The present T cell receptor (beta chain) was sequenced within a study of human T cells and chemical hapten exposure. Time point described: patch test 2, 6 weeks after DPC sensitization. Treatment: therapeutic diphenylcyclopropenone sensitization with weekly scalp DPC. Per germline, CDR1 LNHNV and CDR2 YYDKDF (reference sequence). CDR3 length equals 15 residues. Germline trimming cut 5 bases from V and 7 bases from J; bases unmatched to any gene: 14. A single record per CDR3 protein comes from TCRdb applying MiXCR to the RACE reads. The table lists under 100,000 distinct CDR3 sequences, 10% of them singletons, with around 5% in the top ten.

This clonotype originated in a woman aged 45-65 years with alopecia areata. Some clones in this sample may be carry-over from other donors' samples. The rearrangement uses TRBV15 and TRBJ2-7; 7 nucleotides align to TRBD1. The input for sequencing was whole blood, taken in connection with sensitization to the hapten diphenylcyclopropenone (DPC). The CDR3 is CATSGGTGVLGEQYF. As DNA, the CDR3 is TGTGCCACCAGCGGAGGAACAGGGGTGTTGGGGGAGCAGTACTTC.